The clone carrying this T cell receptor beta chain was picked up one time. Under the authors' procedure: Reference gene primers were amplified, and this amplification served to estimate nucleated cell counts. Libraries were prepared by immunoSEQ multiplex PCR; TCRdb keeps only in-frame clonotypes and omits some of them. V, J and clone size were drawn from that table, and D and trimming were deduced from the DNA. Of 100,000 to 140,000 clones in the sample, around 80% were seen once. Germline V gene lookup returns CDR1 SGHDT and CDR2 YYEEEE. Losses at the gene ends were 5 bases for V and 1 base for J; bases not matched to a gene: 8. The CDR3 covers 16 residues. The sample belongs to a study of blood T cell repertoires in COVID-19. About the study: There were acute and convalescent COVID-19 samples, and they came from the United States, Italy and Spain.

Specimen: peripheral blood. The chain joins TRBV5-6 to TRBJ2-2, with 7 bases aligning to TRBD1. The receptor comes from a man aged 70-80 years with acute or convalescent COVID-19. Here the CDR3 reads CASRLRGQQNTGELFF. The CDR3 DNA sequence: TGTGCCAGCAGACTGAGGGGACAGCAGAACACCGGGGAGCTGTTTTTT.